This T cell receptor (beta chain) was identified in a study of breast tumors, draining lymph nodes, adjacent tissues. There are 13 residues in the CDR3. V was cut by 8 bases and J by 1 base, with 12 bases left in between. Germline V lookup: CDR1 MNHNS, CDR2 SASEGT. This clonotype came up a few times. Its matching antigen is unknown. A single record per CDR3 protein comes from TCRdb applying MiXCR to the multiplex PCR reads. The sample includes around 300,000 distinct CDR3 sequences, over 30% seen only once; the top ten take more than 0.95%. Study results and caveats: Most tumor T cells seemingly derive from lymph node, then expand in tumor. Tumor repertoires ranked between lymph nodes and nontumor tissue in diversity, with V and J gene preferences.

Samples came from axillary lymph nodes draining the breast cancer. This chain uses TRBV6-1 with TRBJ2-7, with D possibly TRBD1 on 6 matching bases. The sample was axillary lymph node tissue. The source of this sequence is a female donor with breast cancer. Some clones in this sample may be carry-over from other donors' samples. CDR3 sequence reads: CASCRGESYEQYF. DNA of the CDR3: TGTGCCAGCTGCAGGGGAGAATCCTACGAGCAGTACTTC.